This T cell receptor beta chain comes out of a study of OX40 agonist ivuxolimab in advanced cancers. General observations from the study: Certain nonresponders likewise exhibited a low normalized T-cell clonal expansion.

The J segment lost 4 bases and the V segment lost 4 bases, leaving 17 bases of the junction unmatched. The CDR3 has 18 residues. The germline gives CDR1 SGHRS, CDR2 YFSETQ. This clone was recorded a few times. Its antigen is unknown. Sequencing was performed with immunoSEQ multiplex PCR; in TCRdb, only in-frame clones are kept and a portion is missing. The data contain tens of thousands of clones, more than 75% of them singletons. This TCR came from an adult with an advanced solid tumor such as melanoma, head and neck, liver or kidney cancer. The chain uses TRBV5-1 and TRBJ2-3, with 8 bases identical to TRBD1. Sequencing used CD4+ or CD8+ T cells sorted from blood, obtained in a trial of the OX40 agonist ivuxolimab. As DNA, the CDR3 is TGCGCCAGCAGCCTTACCGGGACAGGTGCAATCGTGGCAGATACGCAGTATTTT. This codes for CASSLTGTGAIVADTQYF.